This paragraph covers one T cell receptor (beta chain) sequence. The antigen is unknown. The CDR3 loop spans 15 amino acids. Germline CDR1 MGHDK, CDR2 SYGVNS. V was clipped by 3 bases and J by 3 bases, with 14 bases between them. Carried by the TCR beta cDNA libraries were unique molecular identifiers. TCRdb recomputed calls from the PCR reads with MiXCR, one row per CDR3 protein. Altogether about 500,000 distinct CDR3 sequences are present, roughly 45% being singletons, with the ten largest covering 9% to 13%. This entry comes from a study of post-analysis software for immune sequencing data. Notes on the study in general: Strong same-batch co-clustering of samples appeared with F measure clustering. Compared with controls, patients showed significantly lower normalized Chao1 diversity. Patients used about five TRBV segments, including TRBV5-6, TRBV5-1 and TRBV20-1, more often than controls.

Sequencing was carried out using blood. The V call is TRBV25-1, the J call TRBJ1-1; weak D call: TRBD1 (6 bases). The clonotype comes from a girl aged 5 to 17 with multiple sclerosis. The CDR3 nucleotides read TGTGCCAGCAGTGACCCTCGGAGGGGGTACACTGAAGCTTTCTTT. It codes for CASSDPRRGYTEAFF.